The 32 T cell receptor beta chains below all came from one sample that was sequenced in a study of Ad26.COV2.S vaccination and SARS-CoV-2 variants. Only in-frame clones appear in the TCRdb table, and some are missing; sequencing was by immunoSEQ multiplex PCR. Among just over 350,000 clones, roughly 85% were seen once, and the ten largest hold 3% to 4%. Treatment given: around 19 received Ad26.COV2.S at low or high dose, single or two shots; five or six received placebo; per-sample allocation not given. Day 63 after the first injection of vaccine or placebo was the sampling time. Sequenced here: peripheral blood, sampled in a trial of Ad26.COV2.S vaccine versus placebo. Every receptor here comes from a person aged 18-60 years who received the Ad26.COV2.S COVID-19 vaccine or a placebo.

V usage is TRBV24-1 and J usage is TRBJ2-1; D is unresolved. Trimming took off 2 bases at V and 0 bases at J, with 13 bases between the two ends. This CDR3 is 17 amino acids long. Germline loops: CDR1 KGHDR, CDR2 SFDVKD. The CDR3 is CATSDSVGLSSYNEQFF. CDR3 sequence (DNA): TGTGCCACCAGTGATTCGGTCGGGTTGAGCTCCTACAATGAGCAGTTCTTC.

The chain links TRBV5-1 to TRBJ2-2, with D hard to call. The CDR3 contains 12 residues. Per germline, CDR1 SGHRS and CDR2 YFSETQ. Trimming stripped 0 bases from V and 6 bases from J, with 3 bases between. The CDR3 DNA reads as TGCGCCAGCAGCTTGGCCCCCGGGGAGCTGTTTTTT. This codes for CASSLAPGELFF.

The V and J genes are TRBV7-2 and TRBJ1-1; D gene ambiguous. The CDR3 sequence is 14 residues long. V shed 5 bases and J shed 0 bases, with 10 bases lying between them. Germline V gene data show CDR1 as SGHTA and CDR2 as FQGNSA. The CDR3 spells CASSLVILNTEAFF. The CDR3, as DNA: TGTGCCAGCAGCCTAGTGATCTTGAACACTGAAGCTTTCTTT.

The V and J genes are TRBV5-4 and TRBJ2-5, with 9 nucleotides matching TRBD1. The V and J ends lost 4 bases and 1 base, in that order; junction bases with no gene match: 5. The germline gives CDR1 SGHNT, CDR2 YYREEE (reference sequence). This CDR3 is 15 amino acids long. The CDR3 protein is CASSQGGQGQETQYF. The CDR3, as DNA: TGTGCCAGCAGCCAGGGGGGACAGGGCCAAGAGACCCAGTACTTC. The full variable domain, its missing parts supplied by reference TRBV5-4 and TRBJ2-5, is ETGVTQSPTHLIKTRGQQVTLRCSSQSGHNTVSWYQQALGQGPQFIFQYYREEENGRGNFPPRFSGLQFPNYSSELNVNALELDDSALYLCASSQGGQGQETQYFGPGTRLLVL.

This clone was found once. The genes are TRBV30 and TRBJ2-7, with 9 bases that match TRBD1. This CDR3 spans 14 amino acids. The germline gives CDR1 GTSNPN, CDR2 SVGIG (reference sequence). J was trimmed by 3 bases and V by 2 bases; bases with no gene match: 5. CDR3 sequence: CAWSSGTGYYEQYF. CDR3 coding DNA: TGTGCCTGGAGTTCCGGGACAGGGTACTACGAGCAGTACTTC.

This chain connects TRBV6-5 to TRBJ1-5; D is undetermined. The CDR3 length is 15 residues. The V and J ends lost 8 bases and 2 bases respectively, with 16 bases between them. Germline loops: CDR1 MNHEY, CDR2 SVGAGI. CDR3 amino acids: CASALVSGGNQPQHF. The CDR3 DNA reads TGTGCCAGCGCACTCGTAAGTGGGGGCAATCAGCCCCAGCATTTT.

This clone has more than one count but fewer than ten. V and J are TRBV7-2 and TRBJ2-1; 10 bases map to TRBD1. V lost 6 bases, J lost 0 bases, and 8 bases stayed unmatched. The CDR3 runs to 17 residues. CDR1 is SGHTA, CDR2 FQGNSA, per germline. CDR3 coding DNA: TGTGCCAGCAGGTCAACCGGGGACAGGGGCTCCTACAATGAGCAGTTCTTC. This encodes CASRSTGDRGSYNEQFF.

This clone was counted a few times. At the DNA level, this CDR3 is encoded by other sequences in the same sample as well. The rearrangement links TRBV4-3 to TRBJ2-5; D call uncertain. The CDR3 is 13 amino acids. Germline loops: CDR1 LGHNA, CDR2 YSLEER. V was cut by 1 base and J by 5 bases, with 8 bases left in between. The CDR3 DNA sequence: TGCGCCAGCAGCCAAGGTCCAAGGGAGACCCAGTACTTC. Its translation: CASSQGPRETQYF.

The chain has TRBV6-2 or TRBV6-3 and TRBJ2-7, with D perhaps TRBD1 or TRBD2 (5 bases each). CDR3 length equals 15 residues. Germline lookup yields CDR1 MNHEY and CDR2 SVGEGT. Trimming pared 5 bases from V and 0 bases from J, leaving 14 bases between. In DNA form, the CDR3 reads TGTGCCAGCAGTCAACCGGGACGAAGCTCCTACGAGCAGTACTTC. Protein product: CASSQPGRSSYEQYF.

The chain is built from TRBV5-1 and TRBJ2-1; a possible D gene is TRBD2 (6 bases). The V gene's germline CDR1 is SGHRS and CDR2 YFSETQ. Trimming left V 5 bases short and J 3 bases short, with 9 bases between. The length of the CDR3 is 13 residues. The CDR3: CASSTGDYNEQFF. The DNA of the CDR3 is TGCGCCAGCAGTACGGGAGACTACAATGAGCAGTTCTTC.

The rearrangement links TRBV7-2 to TRBJ1-2; D is ambiguous. The germline V and J ends were trimmed by 7 bases and 7 bases, with 16 bases remaining between them. From germline, CDR1 is SGHTA and CDR2 FQGNSA. CDR3 length equals 13 residues. The CDR3, as DNA: TGTGCCAGCAAACCGAACGGAATTGCTGGCTACACCTTC. Protein sequence: CASKPNGIAGYTF. Looking up the rest from reference TRBV7-2 and TRBJ1-2 gives the full variable domain: GAGVSQSPSNKVTEKGKDVELRCDPISGHTALYWYRQSLGQGLEFLIYFQGNSAPDKSGLPSDRFSAERTGGSVSTLTIQRTQQEDSAVYLCASKPNGIAGYTFGSGTRLTVV.

The chain employs TRBV7-9 and TRBJ2-3, with D possibly matching TRBD2 (6 bases). The germline gives CDR1 SEHNR, CDR2 FQNEAQ (reference sequence). With 4 bases removed from V and 8 bases from J, the gap between germline ends came to 13 bases. The CDR3 has 13 amino acids. CDR3 sequence reads: CASSSRNGGTQYF. Written as DNA, the CDR3 is TGTGCCAGCAGCTCCCGGAACGGGGGTACGCAGTATTTT.

The chain couples TRBV30 to TRBJ1-2; 7 nucleotides match TRBD1. CDR3 length: 15 amino acids. V shed 5 bases, J shed 3 bases, and the junction held 12 bases outside the gene matches. Germline-derived CDR1 and CDR2 are GTSNPN and SVGIG (reference sequence). The CDR3 reads CAWEKTGRGHYGYTF. The CDR3 nucleotides are TGTGCCTGGGAGAAGACAGGGAGGGGCCACTATGGCTACACCTTC.

This chain connects TRBV4-3 to TRBJ2-3; D may correspond to TRBD1 or TRBD2 (6 bases each). Trimming shortened V by 5 bases and J by 2 bases, and 17 bases separated the two germline ends. This CDR3 has 16 residues. Germline V gene data show CDR1 as LGHNA and CDR2 as YSLEER. Written as DNA, the CDR3 is TGCGCCAGCAGCGGGGGGCTAGCTCATTCCACAGATACGCAGTATTTT. Its protein product is CASSGGLAHSTDTQYF.

The rearrangement links TRBV6-1 to TRBJ2-1; D not certain. Germline V gives CDR1 MNHNS, CDR2 SASEGT. V lost 5 bases to trimming and J lost 6 bases, with 11 bases between them. This CDR3 is 13 amino acids long. For the CDR3, the DNA is TGTGCCAGCAGTTGGACGGAACCCAATGAGCAGTTCTTC. Protein: CASSWTEPNEQFF.

The chain carries TRBV11-2 and TRBJ2-1; D possibly corresponds to TRBD1 (5 bases). V was shortened by 5 bases and J by 4 bases, with 18 bases between the two germline ends. The length of the CDR3 is 16 residues. CDR1 is SGHAT, CDR2 FQNNGV, per germline. The CDR3: CASSRRQSNPYNEQFF. For the CDR3, the DNA is TGTGCCAGCAGCCGGCGACAGAGCAATCCTTACAATGAGCAGTTCTTC.

There are a few counts of this clone. The chain has TRBV11-3 and TRBJ2-1; D might be TRBD2 (5 bases). Germline CDR1 SGHNT, CDR2 YENEEA. The CDR3 length is 13 residues. Trimming removed 3 bases at V and 9 bases at J, with 12 bases between. The CDR3 here is CASSLTRVGEQFF. The DNA for the CDR3 is TGTGCCAGCAGCTTGACGCGGGTGGGTGAGCAGTTCTTC.

The V call is TRBV19, the J call TRBJ2-7, with 9 positions matching TRBD1. The CDR3 is made up of 17 amino acids. J was trimmed by 2 bases and V by 2 bases; bases with no gene match: 10. Germline CDR1 is LNHDA and CDR2 is SQIVND (reference sequence). The CDR3 sequence: CASSIRQRTGAAYEQYF. CDR3 nucleotides: TGTGCCAGTAGTATAAGGCAGCGGACAGGGGCCGCCTACGAGCAGTACTTC. The whole variable domain, remainder taken from reference TRBV19 and TRBJ2-7, is DGGITQSPKYLFRKEGQNVTLSCEQNLNHDAMYWYRQDPGQGLRLIYYSQIVNDFQKGDIAEGYSVSREKKESFPLTVTSAQKNPTAFYLCASSIRQRTGAAYEQYFGPGTRLTVT.

The J gene is TRBJ2-7, the V gene TRBV28, with D perhaps assigned TRBD1 or TRBD2 (5 bases each). Germline lookup yields CDR1 MDHEN and CDR2 SYDVKM. V gave up 3 bases and J gave up 6 bases, with 18 bases separating them. The CDR3 runs to 15 residues. This CDR3 is CASSFPRGVGTEQYF. Here the CDR3 DNA reads TGTGCCAGCAGTTTTCCCCGTGGAGTAGGGACCGAGCAGTACTTC. Complete variable domain (other parts from reference TRBV28 and TRBJ2-7): DVKVTQSSRYLVKRTGEKVFLECVQDMDHENMFWYRQDPGLGLRLIYFSYDVKMKEKGDIPEGYSVSREKKERFSLILESASTNQTSMYLCASSFPRGVGTEQYFGPGTRLTVT.

This chain's CDR3 is CASSFRSSYNSPLHF. In nucleotides, the CDR3 is TGTGCCAGCAGCTTTCGGAGCTCCTATAATTCACCCCTCCACTTT. The chain links TRBV13 to TRBJ1-6; the D is unclear. The germline CDR1 and CDR2 sequences are PRHDT and FYEKMQ (reference sequence). The CDR3 totals 15 residues. The V end lost 3 bases, the J end lost 0 bases, and 6 bases lay between the germline ends.

The CDR3 is CASSSDSDYNSPLHF. In DNA form, the CDR3 reads TGTGCCAGCAGTTCGGACAGCGACTATAATTCACCCCTCCACTTT. The chain uses TRBV6-5 and TRBJ1-6; D is perhaps TRBD1 (6 bases). This CDR3 region has 15 residues. Trimming pared 4 bases from V and 3 bases from J, leaving 10 bases between. The germline V gene encodes CDR1 MNHEY and CDR2 SVGAGI.

V usage is TRBV28 and J usage is TRBJ1-6; D uncertain. Germline V lookup: CDR1 MDHEN, CDR2 SYDVKM. The CDR3 contains 14 residues. The V end was cut by 3 bases, the J end by 2 bases, with 5 bases between. The CDR3 reads CASSFGAYNSPLHF. DNA of the CDR3: TGTGCCAGCAGTTTCGGAGCCTATAATTCACCCCTCCACTTT.

The chain carries TRBV6-4 and TRBJ2-7; D unresolved. The germline V and J ends were trimmed by 7 bases and 0 bases, with 16 bases remaining between them. Per germline, CDR1 MRHNA and CDR2 SNTAGT. The CDR3 is 15 amino acids. CDR3 in DNA: TGTGCCAGCAATAGCCCCCCTTACTTCTCCTACGAGCAGTACTTC. Encoded protein: CASNSPPYFSYEQYF.

This sequence joins TRBV28 and TRBJ2-5; D uncertain. The V end lost 3 bases, the J end lost 5 bases, and 10 bases lay between the germline ends. CDR1 and CDR2 from the germline V gene are MDHEN and SYDVKM. The CDR3 covers 13 residues. In DNA, the CDR3 is TGTGCCAGCAGTTTCCAGTTTATCGAGACCCAGTACTTC. Protein: CASSFQFIETQYF.

The gene calls are TRBV6-6 and TRBJ2-7; 9 bases fit TRBD1. The CDR3 is 15 residues long. CDR1 MNHNY and CDR2 SVGAGI come from the germline V gene (reference sequence). V dropped 7 bases and J dropped 1; count of bases not matched to a gene: 8. CDR3 loop: CASTLDRGISYEQYF. In DNA, the CDR3 is TGTGCCAGCACCCTGGACAGGGGAATTTCCTACGAGCAGTACTTC.

The chain recombines TRBV2 with TRBJ2-7; 10 bases are a match to TRBD2. V shed 7 bases, J shed 0 bases, and the junction held 6 bases outside the gene matches. Germline CDR1 reads SNHLY; CDR2 reads FYNNEI. This CDR3 is 15 amino acids long. The CDR3 sequence is CASMTSGFPSYEQYF. CDR3 DNA sequence: TGTGCCAGCATGACTAGCGGGTTTCCCTCCTACGAGCAGTACTTC.

J is TRBJ2-2 and V is TRBV6-5; no clear D. CDR3 length: 15 residues. The germline gives CDR1 MNHEY, CDR2 SVGAGI. V was clipped by 4 bases and J by 4 bases, with 13 bases between them. The CDR3 loop is CASSSSRAGTGELFF. The CDR3 DNA sequence: TGTGCCAGCAGTTCGTCCCGGGCCGGCACCGGGGAGCTGTTTTTT.

This clone was recorded once. Other DNA sequences in the same sample also yield this CDR3. The V call is TRBV7-2, the J call TRBJ2-5, with D unresolved. The CDR3 contains 12 residues. The ends were cut back, 5 bases at V and 0 bases at J, with 4 bases in the middle. CDR1 is SGHTA and CDR2 is FQGNSA in the germline V gene. CDR3 amino acids: CASSLYQETQYF. CDR3 nucleotide sequence: TGTGCCAGCAGCCTATACCAAGAGACCCAGTACTTC.

The rearrangement joins TRBV18 to TRBJ2-5; no definite D call. The CDR3 consists of 14 residues. V was shortened by 3 bases and J by 2 bases, with 10 bases between the two germline ends. From germline, CDR1 is KGHSH and CDR2 LQKENI. CDR3 in DNA: TGTGCCAGCTCACCTTTCCTGGGGCAAGAGACCCAGTACTTC. As protein: CASSPFLGQETQYF.

The chain employs TRBV9 and TRBJ2-1; D gene ambiguous. Germline V CDR1 and CDR2: SGDLS, YYNGEE. Trimming pared 0 bases from V and 4 bases from J, leaving 5 bases between. This CDR3 comprises 13 residues. This CDR3 is CASSVGVYNEQFF. In DNA, the CDR3 is TGTGCCAGCAGCGTAGGAGTATACAATGAGCAGTTCTTC. The full variable domain, in which reference TRBV9 and TRBJ2-1 provide the parts outside the CDR3, is DSGVTQTPKHLITATGQRVTLRCSPRSGDLSVYWYQQSLDQGLQFLIQYYNGEERAKGNILERFSAQQFPDLHSELNLSSLELGDSALYFCASSVGVYNEQFFGPGTRLTVL.

The chain combines TRBV6-4 with TRBJ1-6, with no clear D. This CDR3 has 13 amino acids. Trimming removed 2 bases from V and 10 bases from J, with 9 bases in between. Looked up from germline, CDR1 is MRHNA and CDR2 is SNTAGT. This chain's CDR3 is CASSDGISSPLHF. In DNA form, the CDR3 reads TGTGCCAGCAGTGACGGGATATCCTCACCCCTCCACTTT.

This chain uses TRBV19 with TRBJ1-5; no firm D call. The CDR3 is 17 amino acids. V lost 5 bases to trimming and J lost 1 base, with 18 bases between them. Germline CDR1 is LNHDA and CDR2 is SQIVND (reference sequence). CDR3 sequence (DNA): TGTGCCAGTAGTCCCTACCCCTCGGCGGACAGCAATCAGCCCCAGCATTTT. Its translation is CASSPYPSADSNQPQHF.